This T cell receptor (beta chain) is drawn from a study of blood T cell repertoires in COVID-19. On the study more broadly: The origin of the acute and convalescent COVID-19 samples was the United States, Italy and Spain. PBMCs, B-cell-depleted T cells, or T cells provided the cDNA or gDNA that made up the material.

Assay: immunoSEQ multiplex PCR; the TCRdb copy retains only in-frame clones and omits some. The sample has approximately 76,000 clones; about 80% are singletons. J was trimmed by 3 bases and V by 4 bases; bases with no gene match: 3. CDR1 and CDR2 from the germline V gene are SGHRS and YFSETQ. CDR3 length: 15 amino acids. This TCR derives from a woman in her 70s with acute or convalescent COVID-19. Sequenced: peripheral blood. The chain couples TRBV5-1 to TRBJ2-1, with 11 bases identical to TRBD2. This CDR3 is CASSPGLADYNEQFF. The CDR3 region has the DNA TGCGCCAGCAGCCCGGGACTAGCGGACTACAATGAGCAGTTCTTC.